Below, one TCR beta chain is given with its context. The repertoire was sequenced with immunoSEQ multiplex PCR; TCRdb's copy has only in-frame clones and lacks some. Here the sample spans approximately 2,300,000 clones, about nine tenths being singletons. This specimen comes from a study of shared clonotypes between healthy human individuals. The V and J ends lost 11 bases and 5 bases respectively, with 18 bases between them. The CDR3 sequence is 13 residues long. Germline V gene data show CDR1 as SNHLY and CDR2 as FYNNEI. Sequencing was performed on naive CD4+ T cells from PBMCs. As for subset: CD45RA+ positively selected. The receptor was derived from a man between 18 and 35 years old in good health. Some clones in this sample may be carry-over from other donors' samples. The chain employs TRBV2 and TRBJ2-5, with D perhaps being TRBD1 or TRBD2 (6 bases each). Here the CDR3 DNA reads TGTGCCTCTACTGGGGGGCTCGGGGAGACCCAGTACTTC. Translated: CASTGGLGETQYF. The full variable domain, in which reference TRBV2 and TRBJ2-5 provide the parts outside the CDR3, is EPEVTQTPSHQVTQMGQEVILRCVPISNHLYFYWYRQILGQKVEFLVSFYNNEISEKSEIFDDQFSVERPDGSNFTLKIRSTKLEDSAMYFCASTGGLGETQYFGPGTRLLVL.